The next 29 T cell receptor beta chains were all read from a single sample in a study of graft-versus-host responses after intestinal transplantation. Data came from immunoSEQ multiplex PCR; TCRdb stores just in-frame clones and leaves some out. The repertoire holds about 59,000 clones, with around 93% as singletons. Their cognate antigens are unknown. Sequenced material: unstimulated CD4+ T cells sorted from spleen or lymph node cells, taken before transplant. The receptors stem from a human donor who was the organ donor for an intestinal transplant.

J is TRBJ1-2 and V is TRBV30; the D gene is possibly TRBD1 (6 bases). This CDR3 has 17 amino acids. V lost 2 bases and J lost 0, with 19 bases in between. Per germline, CDR1 GTSNPN and CDR2 SVGIG (reference sequence). CDR3 in amino acids: CAWSSRRTGQANYGYTF. The CDR3 nucleotides read TGTGCCTGGAGTAGTAGGAGAACAGGGCAAGCTAACTATGGCTACACCTTC.

J is TRBJ1-1 and V is TRBV19; 7 bases map to TRBD1. Germline V CDR1 and CDR2: LNHDA, SQIVND (reference sequence). This CDR3 has 15 residues. V lost 6 bases to trimming and J lost 4 bases; unmatched junction nucleotides: 11. Here the CDR3 reads CASRNPDYRGTEAFF. CDR3 sequence (DNA): TGTGCCAGTAGAAACCCAGACTACAGGGGCACTGAAGCTTTCTTT.

The chain joins TRBV4-1 to TRBJ2-1; 7 nucleotides align to TRBD2. The trim removed 1 base at V and 3 bases at J, leaving 3 bases unmatched. CDR1 and CDR2 from the germline V gene are MGHRA and YSYEKL. The CDR3 extends over 15 amino acids. This CDR3 is CASSQGSGDYNEQFF. The CDR3 coding sequence is TGCGCCAGCAGCCAAGGCAGCGGGGACTACAATGAGCAGTTCTTC.

This chain uses TRBV12-5 with TRBJ2-1; D gene unclear. The V end lost 3 bases, the J end lost 6 bases, and 6 bases lay between the germline ends. CDR1 LGHNT and CDR2 FRNRAP come from the germline V gene. This CDR3 comprises 12 residues. CDR3: CASGFNSNEQFF. In DNA, the CDR3 is TGTGCTAGTGGTTTTAACAGCAATGAGCAGTTCTTC.

V is TRBV5-4 and J is TRBJ1-5, with 10 bases that match TRBD1. From germline, CDR1 is SGHNT and CDR2 YYREEE (reference sequence). V gave up 4 bases and J gave up 4 bases; unmatched junction bases: 11. There are 17 residues in the CDR3. Written as DNA, the CDR3 is TGTGCCAGCAGCCGGGATCCAGACAGGGGGCAAAATCAGCCCCAGCATTTT. Translating gives CASSRDPDRGQNQPQHF.

The rearrangement uses TRBV20-1 and TRBJ2-3; D call uncertain. This CDR3 has 10 amino acids. The germline V gene has CDR1 DFQATT and CDR2 SNEGSKA (reference sequence). Trimming cost V 3 bases and J 3 bases, with 1 base left between them. In DNA form, the CDR3 reads TGCAGTGCTAGGACAGATACGCAGTATTTT. It codes for CSARTDTQYF.

The chain employs TRBV6-5 and TRBJ2-5; tentative D call: TRBD2 (5 bases). The V gene's germline CDR1 is MNHEY and CDR2 SVGAGI. The CDR3 contains 16 residues. V lost 2 bases, J lost 7 bases, and 20 bases lay in between. CDR3 amino acids: CASSYTAAGPRWTQYF. The CDR3 DNA follows: TGTGCCAGCAGTTACACGGCCGCGGGCCCCCGGTGGACCCAGTACTTC.

The CDR3 protein is CASSPSPDRGGSPLHF. For the CDR3, the DNA is TGTGCCAGCAGCCCATCACCGGACAGGGGAGGTTCACCCCTCCACTTT. This chain joins TRBV7-9 and TRBJ1-6; 9 nucleotides agree with TRBD1. The length of the CDR3 is 16 residues. Germline loops: CDR1 SEHNR, CDR2 FQNEAQ (reference sequence). Losses at the gene ends were 5 bases for V and 9 bases for J; bases not matched to a gene: 11.

The rearrangement joins TRBV7-2 to TRBJ2-1; TRBD2 matches at 8 bases. CDR1 is SGHTA and CDR2 is FQGNSA in the germline V gene. This CDR3 comprises 15 residues. The V segment lost 5 bases and the J segment 7 bases; nucleotides outside the gene matches: 10. The CDR3 DNA reads TGTGCCAGCAGCAAGGATACGGGGGGGCCGAATGAGCAGTTCTTC. Residues: CASSKDTGGPNEQFF.

This chain joins TRBV9 and TRBJ2-5, with D maybe TRBD2 (6 bases). V shed 0 bases and J shed 1 base, with 13 bases lying between them. The germline CDR1 and CDR2 sequences are SGDLS and YYNGEE. The CDR3 spans 16 residues. Here the CDR3 reads CASSVGTTMTQETQYF. The CDR3 DNA reads TGTGCCAGCAGCGTAGGGACTACCATGACCCAAGAGACCCAGTACTTC.

The chain joins TRBV5-8 to TRBJ1-1; 9 nucleotides line up with TRBD1. The V gene end was trimmed by 4 bases and the J gene end by 10 bases; junction bases not matched to a gene: 14. Germline V CDR1 and CDR2: SGHTS, YDEGEE. CDR3 length: 15 amino acids. The chain's CDR3 is CASSPWTGAPVGAFF. The CDR3 region has the DNA TGTGCCAGCAGCCCCTGGACAGGGGCCCCCGTAGGAGCTTTCTTT.

The V and J genes are TRBV20-1 and TRBJ1-1; unclear D gene. The CDR3 runs to 10 residues. The germline V gene encodes CDR1 DFQATT and CDR2 SNEGSKA (reference sequence). V dropped 6 bases and J dropped 1 base, with 3 bases sitting between them. CDR3 loop: CSAKNTEAFF. CDR3 in DNA: TGCAGTGCCAAGAACACTGAAGCTTTCTTT.

The V gene is TRBV5-4, the J gene TRBJ2-3; 8 positions match TRBD2. Germline trimming cut 2 bases from V and 2 bases from J; bases unmatched to any gene: 1. CDR1 is SGHNT and CDR2 is YYREEE in the germline V gene (reference sequence). This CDR3 region has 14 residues. CDR3 amino acids: CASSFSGATDTQYF. As DNA, the CDR3 is TGTGCCAGCAGCTTTAGCGGGGCCACAGATACGCAGTATTTT.

This clone was detected a few times. This sequence joins TRBV6-5 and TRBJ2-1; 7 bases agree with TRBD2. The CDR3 has 15 amino acids. Germline lookup yields CDR1 MNHEY and CDR2 SVGAGI. The J segment lost 6 bases and the V segment lost 2 bases, leaving 7 bases of the junction unmatched. The CDR3 protein is CASSYREGRFNEQFF. The CDR3 bases are TGTGCCAGCAGTTACAGGGAGGGTAGGTTCAATGAGCAGTTCTTC.

The chain links TRBV15 to TRBJ1-3; TRBD1 might be the D (5 bases). The CDR3 loop spans 14 amino acids. Between the trimmed V and J ends, which lost 3 bases and 5 bases, there was a span of 11 bases. Germline V gives CDR1 LNHNV, CDR2 YYDKDF (reference sequence). This CDR3 reads CATSRSRDRNTIYF. CDR3 nucleotides: TGTGCCACCAGCAGGTCCAGGGATCGAAACACCATATATTTT. Full variable domain (missing parts from reference TRBV15 and TRBJ1-3): DAMVIQNPRYQVTQFGKPVTLSCSQTLNHNVMYWYQQKSSQAPKLLFHYYDKDFNNEADTPDNFQSRRPNTSFCFLDIRSPGLGDTAMYLCATSRSRDRNTIYFGEGSWLTVV.

The chain couples TRBV4-3 to TRBJ1-6; no clear D gene. CDR3 length equals 14 residues. The germline gives CDR1 LGHNA, CDR2 YSLEER. V lost 0 bases to trimming and J lost 10 bases, with 10 bases between them. CDR3 DNA: TGCGCCAGCAGCCAAGATAGGGCCAGGTCACCCCTCCACTTT. Protein product: CASSQDRARSPLHF.

This chain joins TRBV2 and TRBJ2-1, with 7 bases identical to TRBD2. The germline gives CDR1 SNHLY, CDR2 FYNNEI. J lost 5 bases, V lost 4 bases, and 8 bases had no gene match. CDR3 length equals 15 residues. The CDR3 DNA sequence: TGTGCCAGCAGTGGGCGCGGGGGAGTAAACAATGAGCAGTTCTTC. This sequence encodes CASSGRGGVNNEQFF.

The rearrangement joins TRBV11-1 to TRBJ2-5, with a possible D match to TRBD1 (5 bases). The CDR3 runs 15 residues. The V end was cut by 0 bases, the J end by 1 base, with 9 bases between. Germline values: CDR1 SGHAT, CDR2 FQDESV (reference sequence). This CDR3 reads CASSLALDTQETQYF. CDR3 in DNA: TGTGCCAGCAGCTTAGCGCTGGACACCCAAGAGACCCAGTACTTC.

The genes are TRBV7-2 and TRBJ1-6; TRBD1 agrees at 8 bases. V shed 1 base, J shed 9 bases, and the junction held 5 bases outside the gene matches. Per germline, CDR1 SGHTA and CDR2 FQGNSA. CDR3 length: 15 residues. In DNA, the CDR3 is TGTGCCAGCAGCTTAGGGGCGACAGGGGCTTCACCCCTCCACTTT. Protein sequence: CASSLGATGASPLHF.

In nucleotides, the CDR3 is TGTGCCAGTAGGTGGACAGGGAGAAATGAAAAACTGTTTTTT. Translation: CASRWTGRNEKLFF. The chain uses TRBV19 and TRBJ1-4; 8 bases agree with TRBD1. V lost 6 bases, J lost 5 bases, and 5 bases stayed unmatched. The CDR3 loop spans 14 amino acids. CDR1 and CDR2 (germline): LNHDA, SQIVND (reference sequence).

V gene TRBV19 combines with J gene TRBJ2-4; D not certain. CDR3 length: 13 residues. V was pared by 2 bases and J by 1 base, with 3 bases between. CDR1 is LNHDA and CDR2 is SQIVND in the germline V gene (reference sequence). CDR3: CASSIIAKNIQYF. As DNA, the CDR3 is TGTGCCAGTAGTATAATCGCCAAAAACATTCAGTACTTC.

The rearrangement links TRBV4-1 to TRBJ2-7; maybe TRBD1 (5 bases). The CDR3 is 16 residues long. CDR1 is MGHRA and CDR2 is YSYEKL in the germline V gene. V lost 1 base, J lost 3 bases, and 16 bases lay in between. The CDR3 bases are TGCGCCAGCAGCCAAGTCTCGCAGGGCATTCTCTACGAGCAGTACTTC. It is translated as CASSQVSQGILYEQYF.

The chain's CDR3 is CASSYRGGETQYF. CDR3 nucleotides: TGCGCCAGCAGCTACAGGGGCGGAGAGACCCAGTACTTC. The chain combines TRBV5-1 with TRBJ2-5; 7 bases align to TRBD1. The germline V gene has CDR1 SGHRS and CDR2 YFSETQ. This CDR3 spans 13 amino acids. Germline trimming cut 3 bases from V and 4 bases from J; bases unmatched to any gene: 3.

This chain joins TRBV5-4 and TRBJ2-1, with 10 bases lining up with TRBD2. The V segment lost 3 bases and the J segment 3 bases; nucleotides outside the gene matches: 3. Germline V gene lookup returns CDR1 SGHNT and CDR2 YYREEE (reference sequence). The CDR3 length is 15 residues. The DNA for the CDR3 is TGTGCCAGCAGCTGGACTAGCGGAATCTACAATGAGCAGTTCTTC. It is translated as CASSWTSGIYNEQFF.

The chain uses TRBV7-2 and TRBJ2-7, with 8 positions matching TRBD1. CDR3 length: 14 amino acids. CDR1 SGHTA and CDR2 FQGNSA come from the germline V gene. Trimming at V came to 3 bases and at J to 7 bases, leaving 8 bases not matched to a gene. CDR3 amino acids: CASSFSLTGGEQYF. The DNA of the CDR3 is TGTGCCAGCAGCTTTAGCCTAACAGGGGGAGAGCAGTACTTC.

V usage is TRBV18 and J usage is TRBJ2-3; 13 bases are shared with TRBD2. This CDR3 is 17 amino acids long. V was pared by 2 bases and J by 4 bases, with 6 bases of the junction left unmatched. The germline CDR1 and CDR2 sequences are KGHSH and LQKENI. The CDR3 nucleotides read TGTGCCAGCTCACCAGTTGGAACTAGCGGGGGGGCAGATACGCAGTATTTT. Translation: CASSPVGTSGGADTQYF.

V and J are TRBV30 and TRBJ2-5; 8 bases are shared with TRBD2. This CDR3 has 16 amino acids. Germline loops: CDR1 GTSNPN, CDR2 SVGIG (reference sequence). Trimming took 2 bases from V and 2 from J; bases not matched to a gene: 10. The CDR3 bases are TGTGCCTGGAGTCCCACTTTTGCGGGGGGTCAAGAGACCCAGTACTTC. It is translated as CAWSPTFAGGQETQYF. Drawing the rest from reference TRBV30 and TRBJ2-5, the complete variable domain is SQTIHQWPATLVQPVGSPLSLECTVEGTSNPNLYWYRQAAGRGLQLLFYSVGIGQISSEVPQNLSASRPQDRQFILSSKKLLLSDSGFYLCAWSPTFAGGQETQYFGPGTRLLVL.

The V and J genes are TRBV29-1 and TRBJ2-5, with D tentatively TRBD1 (5 bases). Trimming removed 3 bases from V and 4 bases from J, with 12 bases in between. The CDR3 sequence is 13 residues long. Germline V gene sequence: CDR1 SQVTM, CDR2 ANQGSEA. This chain's CDR3 is CSVEVGRAETQYF. In nucleotides, the CDR3 is TGCAGCGTTGAGGTTGGCAGGGCAGAGACCCAGTACTTC.

The gene calls are TRBV5-8 and TRBJ2-7; 9 nucleotides match TRBD2. The germline V gene has CDR1 SGHTS and CDR2 YDEGEE. The CDR3 totals 18 residues. V lost 0 bases, J lost 2 bases, and 12 bases stayed unmatched. The CDR3 region is CASSLARSTTSGTYEQYF. The DNA of the CDR3 is TGTGCCAGCAGCTTGGCGCGAAGTACGACTAGCGGTACCTACGAGCAGTACTTC.